Sequencing of this T cell receptor beta chain was carried out in a study of blood T cell repertoires in COVID-19. Study-wide background: The United States, Italy and Spain supplied acute and convalescent COVID-19 samples.

V dropped 9 bases and J dropped 5 bases, with 19 bases sitting between them. This CDR3 has 14 amino acids. Germline loops: CDR1 SNHLY, CDR2 FYNNEI. This clone was picked up one time. Original processing notes: Reference gene primer amplification gave estimated nucleated cell counts. Libraries were prepared by immunoSEQ multiplex PCR; TCRdb keeps only in-frame clonotypes and omits some of them. For V, J and clone size, that table is used; D and trimming come from the DNA. The sample records around 250,000 clones, approximately 85% being singletons. Sequenced material: peripheral blood. The source of this sequence is an older man with acute or convalescent COVID-19. The chain combines TRBV2 with TRBJ1-2; no clear D gene. CDR3 in DNA: TGTGCCAGTACCTGGCAGGCCGTACGGTATGGCTACACCTTC. This translates into CASTWQAVRYGYTF.